The rows below give T cell receptor beta chains drawn from one sample of a study of blood T cell repertoires in COVID-19. Generated by immunoSEQ multiplex PCR, the TCRdb table keeps only in-frame clones and is missing some. The sample has roughly 200,000 clones; roughly 89% are singletons. Sequencing was carried out using peripheral blood. These receptors all stem from a man in his forties with acute or convalescent COVID-19. Both conserved end residues are part of each CDR3. A D gene is named only where the DNA matches it firmly. Rows give clone size only sometimes, using once, few, many, or a class for an expanded clone.

d_gene	v_gene	abundance	j_gene	CDR3nt	CDR3aa
.	TRBV21-1	.	TRBJ2-7	TGTGCCAGCAGCAAAGGCGCCAGGGGGCCACAATCCTGCTACGAGCAGTACTTC	CASSKGARGPQSCYEQYF
.	TRBV18	.	TRBJ2-1	TGTGCCAGCTCACCTTTGCAGGGAGGCTACAATGAGCAGTTCTTC	CASSPLQGGYNEQFF
TRBD1	TRBV29-1	.	TRBJ1-2	TGCAGCGTCGCGGACAGGGGGCTCTATGGCTACACCTTC	CSVADRGLYGYTF
.	TRBV6-5	.	TRBJ1-6	TGTGCCAGCAGTTACGGCGGGGGGCGTCTTAATTCACCCCTCCACTTT	CASSYGGGRLNSPLHF
.	TRBV7-2	.	TRBJ1-6	TGTGCCAGCAGTTTAAACGGGGACTTTAGGGGCTCACCCCTCCACTTT	CASSLNGDFRGSPLHF
TRBD2	TRBV5-1	.	TRBJ2-3	TGCGCCAGCAGCTTGTACGTGTCGTGGGAGGGAGCAGATACGCAGTATTTT	CASSLYVSWEGADTQYF
.	TRBV11-1	few	TRBJ1-1	TGTGCCAGCACCCTACCCCCCGGGGGTACTGAAGCTTTCTTT	CASTLPPGGTEAFF
.	TRBV6-5	once	TRBJ2-2	TGTGCCAGCAGTAGGACAGCAAGCACCGGGGAGCTGTTTTTT	CASSRTASTGELFF
.	TRBV15	once	TRBJ2-2	TGTGCCACCAGCAGAGATCGGGGGGCAGGCACCGGGGAGCTGTTTTTT	CATSRDRGAGTGELFF
.	TRBV6-5	.	TRBJ1-2	TGTGCCAGCAGGGCAGGCTATGGCTACACCTTC	CASRAGYGYTF
.	TRBV7-7	.	TRBJ2-2	TGTGCCAGCAGCTTAAGTACAGGGAACACCGGGGAGCTGTTTTTT	CASSLSTGNTGELFF
.	TRBV5-6	.	TRBJ1-2	TGTGCCAGCAGCTTGGTGGGGGCCGGTGGCTACACCTTC	CASSLVGAGGYTF